Each of the 28 T cell receptor beta chains below was sequenced from the same sample in a study of Tregs in tolerant kidney transplant recipients. Method: immunoSEQ multiplex PCR; TCRdb's copy keeps in-frame clones and lacks some. Counted here are roughly 70,000 clones, around 87% occurring once; the ten biggest clones make up around 4%. The nonmyeloablative bone marrow transplants came from related graft donors, with transient mixed chimerism. Material: CD4+ T cells from blood (PBMCs), obtained 6 months after the transplant. The receptor set was obtained from a human patient who received a combined kidney and bone marrow transplant. The graft donor may have given rise to some T cells.

V gene TRBV25-1 combines with J gene TRBJ2-5; TRBD2 might be the D (5 bases). The length of the CDR3 is 15 residues. The V gene's germline CDR1 is MGHDK and CDR2 SYGVNS. Trimming removed 10 bases from V and 0 bases from J, with 18 bases in between. The CDR3 DNA reads TGTGCCACCGCATCGGGGTGGCGCCACCAAGAGACCCAGTACTTC. Translation gives CATASGWRHQETQYF.

V is TRBV19 and J is TRBJ2-3; perhaps TRBD2 as D (6 bases). The CDR3 contains 15 residues. The germline V and J ends were trimmed by 1 base and 2 bases, with 10 bases remaining between them. Germline V gives CDR1 LNHDA, CDR2 SQIVND (reference sequence). The DNA of the CDR3 is TGTGCCAGTAGTATAGTAGCGGCAGACACAGATACGCAGTATTTT. Translated: CASSIVAADTDTQYF.

The chain links TRBV19 to TRBJ1-6; 7 bases match TRBD1. Trimming removed 7 bases from V and 7 bases from J; junction bases left unmatched: 4. This CDR3 is 13 amino acids long. Germline V gene data show CDR1 as LNHDA and CDR2 as SQIVND (reference sequence). In DNA, the CDR3 is TGTGCCAGTACTCAGGGGGTGAATTCACCCCTCCACTTT. Translation gives CASTQGVNSPLHF.

This clone has just one count. V usage is TRBV11-3 and J usage is TRBJ1-1; the match to TRBD1 covers 8 bases. The junction had 0 bases not matched to a gene; V was cut back by 3 bases and J by 3 bases. There are 13 residues in the CDR3. The germline V gene has CDR1 SGHNT and CDR2 YENEEA. The CDR3 sequence: CASSLDRDTEAFF. The CDR3 coding sequence is TGTGCCAGCAGCTTGGACAGGGACACTGAAGCTTTCTTT.

The chain joins TRBV11-2 to TRBJ2-5; 11 nucleotides match TRBD2. CDR3 size: 17 residues. Germline CDR1 reads SGHAT; CDR2 reads FQNNGV. V trimming: 1 base; J trimming: 2 bases; junction bases outside the gene matches: 6. In DNA, the CDR3 is TGTGCCAGCAGCTTAGTCCTCCTAGCGGGGGGACAAGAGACCCAGTACTTC. The encoded protein is CASSLVLLAGGQETQYF.

The chain links TRBV12-2 to TRBJ2-1; the table names TRBD2, a call not compared with the DNA. TRBV12-2 is noted as a pseudogene. The CDR3 is made up of 15 amino acids. CDR3 amino acids: CASRRGLAGYNEQFF. CDR3 DNA sequence: TGTGCAAGTCGCAGAGGACTAGCGGGGTACAATGAGCAGTTCTTC.

V usage is TRBV19 and J usage is TRBJ2-1; 9 bases line up with TRBD1. This CDR3 contains 16 residues. Germline V CDR1 and CDR2: LNHDA, SQIVND (reference sequence). V lost 4 bases to trimming and J lost 8 bases; unmatched junction nucleotides: 12. The CDR3 DNA sequence: TGTGCCAGTAGTACGGGGGGCGGACAGGGGAGGGATGAGCAGTTCTTC. This sequence encodes CASSTGGGQGRDEQFF.

The gene calls are TRBV4-2 and TRBJ2-5, with TRBD1 matching over 8 bases. V gave up 1 base and J gave up 4 bases; unmatched junction bases: 11. The germline gives CDR1 LGHNA, CDR2 YNFKEQ. CDR3 length equals 17 residues. CDR3 sequence reads: CASSQVAGTGLPETQYF. CDR3 nucleotide sequence: TGTGCCAGCAGCCAAGTTGCGGGGACAGGTCTCCCAGAGACCCAGTACTTC.

Only one count was recorded for this clone. The genes are TRBV2 and TRBJ1-5, with a tentative D call TRBD1 (6 bases). The CDR3 covers 13 residues. V lost 6 bases and J lost 7, with 13 bases in between. Germline loops: CDR1 SNHLY, CDR2 FYNNEI. The CDR3 region is CASSPQGGQPQHF. The CDR3 nucleotides are TGTGCCAGCAGCCCACAGGGAGGGCAGCCCCAGCATTTT.

V is TRBV4-3 and J is TRBJ2-7, with 7 bases lining up with TRBD1. The V segment lost 4 bases and the J segment 3 bases; nucleotides outside the gene matches: 6. The CDR3 length is 14 residues. Looked up from germline, CDR1 is LGHNA and CDR2 is YSLEER. CDR3 sequence (DNA): TGCGCCAGCAGCCGCAACAGGGGATACTACGAGCAGTACTTC. Protein product: CASSRNRGYYEQYF.

J is TRBJ1-1 and V is TRBV13; tentative D call: TRBD1 (6 bases). Trimming stripped 4 bases from V and 1 base from J, with 28 bases between. CDR3 length equals 20 residues. CDR1 is PRHDT and CDR2 is FYEKMQ in the germline V gene (reference sequence). The CDR3 bases are TGTGCCAGCAGCTCCACTTCGCGCAACTTCACAGGGTTGGAGAACACTGAAGCTTTCTTT. Amino acid sequence: CASSSTSRNFTGLENTEAFF.

This chain uses TRBV7-8 with TRBJ2-1; D possibly corresponds to TRBD1 (6 bases). Trimming pared 5 bases from V and 6 bases from J, leaving 17 bases between. Germline CDR1 reads SGHVS; CDR2 reads FQNEAQ. This CDR3 is built from 15 residues. The CDR3 region has the DNA TGTGCCAGCAGCACGCGGACAGAAACGGGCAATGAGCAGTTCTTC. Translating gives CASSTRTETGNEQFF.

The rearrangement links TRBV4-1 to TRBJ1-1; D possibly corresponds to TRBD1 (6 bases). CDR3 length: 13 amino acids. With 8 bases removed from V and 5 bases from J, the gap between germline ends came to 15 bases. Germline loops: CDR1 MGHRA, CDR2 YSYEKL. CDR3 amino acids: CASGGARGTEAFF. CDR3 coding DNA: TGCGCCAGCGGGGGCGCGAGGGGTACTGAAGCTTTCTTT.

The V call is TRBV7-2, the J call TRBJ2-7; D is unclear. The V and J ends lost 5 bases and 0 bases respectively, with 5 bases between them. The CDR3 is 12 amino acids. Per germline, CDR1 SGHTA and CDR2 FQGNSA. This CDR3 is CASSPNSYEQYF. The CDR3 DNA sequence: TGTGCCAGCAGCCCCAACTCCTACGAGCAGTACTTC.

The V and J genes are TRBV6-1 and TRBJ1-1; the D gene is possibly TRBD1 (5 bases). Germline CDR1 MNHNS, CDR2 SASEGT. The CDR3 is 14 amino acids. V was shortened by 4 bases and J by 1 base, with 10 bases between the two germline ends. The CDR3 loop reads CASSGNRWNTEAFF. The DNA of the CDR3 is TGTGCCAGCAGTGGCAACAGGTGGAACACTGAAGCTTTCTTT.

The chain combines TRBV11-3 with TRBJ2-7, with a possible D match to TRBD1 (6 bases). Deletions cut 5 bases from V and 5 bases from J, with 16 bases between. From germline, CDR1 is SGHNT and CDR2 YENEEA. CDR3 length: 14 amino acids. The CDR3 DNA reads as TGTGCCAGCAGCCTCCTGACAGGAATCAACGAGCAGTACTTC. It is translated as CASSLLTGINEQYF.

The chain joins TRBV7-9 to TRBJ2-7; 9 bases line up with TRBD1. Per the germline V gene, CDR1 is SEHNR and CDR2 is FQNEAQ (reference sequence). V lost 3 bases, J lost 4 bases, and 10 bases stayed unmatched. This CDR3 has 16 amino acids. CDR3 nucleotides: TGTGCCAGCAGCTTGGGGACAGGGTTTGGTCGTTACGAGCAGTACTTC. This codes for CASSLGTGFGRYEQYF. The full variable domain, its missing parts supplied by reference TRBV7-9 and TRBJ2-7, is DTGVSQNPRHKITKRGQNVTFRCDPISEHNRLYWYRQTLGQGPEFLTYFQNEAQLEKSRLLSDRFSAERPKGSFSTLEIQRTEQGDSAMYLCASSLGTGFGRYEQYFGPGTRLTVT.

The V and J genes are TRBV11-3 and TRBJ2-7; no definite D call. In germline, CDR1 is SGHNT, CDR2 YENEEA. V dropped 0 bases and J dropped 9 bases, with 9 bases sitting between them. The CDR3 extends over 12 amino acids. The CDR3 DNA reads TGTGCCAGCAGCTTAGAATGGTCCGGGCAGTACTTC. Amino acids: CASSLEWSGQYF.

This clone turned up a few times. Other DNA sequences within the sample encode an identical CDR3. The CDR3 DNA follows: TGTGCCAGCAGTGAGGGCAGCAACTATGGCTACACCTTC. Its protein product is CASSEGSNYGYTF. This chain joins TRBV2 and TRBJ1-2; D uncertain. The CDR3 is made up of 13 amino acids. Trimming took off 3 bases at V and 2 bases at J, with 7 bases between the two ends. Per germline, CDR1 SNHLY and CDR2 FYNNEI. The variable domain in full, completed from reference TRBV2 and TRBJ1-2, reads EPEVTQTPSHQVTQMGQEVILRCVPISNHLYFYWYRQILGQKVEFLVSFYNNEISEKSEIFDDQFSVERPDGSNFTLKIRSTKLEDSAMYFCASSEGSNYGYTFGSGTRLTVV.

The chain links TRBV15 to TRBJ2-7; 7 nucleotides match TRBD1. The germline V gene encodes CDR1 LNHNV and CDR2 YYDKDF (reference sequence). The trim removed 0 bases at V and 4 bases at J, leaving 6 bases unmatched. The CDR3 has 15 amino acids. DNA of the CDR3: TGTGCCACCAGCAGAGATCGACAGGGCCGATACGAGCAGTACTTC. Encoded protein: CATSRDRQGRYEQYF. The full variable domain, in which reference TRBV15 and TRBJ2-7 provide the parts outside the CDR3, is DAMVIQNPRYQVTQFGKPVTLSCSQTLNHNVMYWYQQKSSQAPKLLFHYYDKDFNNEADTPDNFQSRRPNTSFCFLDIRSPGLGDTAMYLCATSRDRQGRYEQYFGPGTRLTVT.

The rearrangement uses TRBV15 and TRBJ2-4; 8 bases match TRBD2. Germline CDR1 and CDR2: LNHNV and YYDKDF (reference sequence). V lost 7 bases, J lost 6 bases, and 2 bases stayed unmatched. The CDR3 consists of 12 residues. CDR3 nucleotides: TGTGCCACCACCGGGACTAGAAACATTCAGTACTTC. Translated: CATTGTRNIQYF.

On this clone: The junction and the germline gene differ at one end; a read error may be behind it. The same CDR3 arises from other DNA sequences in this sample as well. This chain joins TRBV7-2 and TRBJ1-6, with 7 bases lining up with TRBD1. Looked up from germline, CDR1 is SGHTA and CDR2 is FQGNSA. The CDR3 spans 14 residues. As DNA, the CDR3 is TGTGCCAGCAGGCGACAGGGAGGCAATTCCCCCCTCCACTTT. Amino acids: CASRRQGGNSPLHF.

This chain joins TRBV7-2 and TRBJ1-2; TRBD1 agrees at 8 bases. The junction had 8 bases not matched to a gene; V was cut back by 3 bases and J by 8 bases. The CDR3 sequence is 14 residues long. The germline gives CDR1 SGHTA, CDR2 FQGNSA. DNA for the CDR3: TGTGCCAGCAGCTTCCGGGACAGGAAAGGGGGCTACACCTTC. As protein: CASSFRDRKGGYTF.

The CDR3 here is CASSFDSNYGYTF. The CDR3, as DNA: TGTGCCAGCAGCTTTGACTCGAACTATGGCTACACCTTC. The chain carries TRBV7-3 and TRBJ1-2; D ambiguous. Germline CDR1 and CDR2: SGHTA and FQGTGA. V dropped 3 bases and J dropped 2 bases, with 7 bases sitting between them. This CDR3 has 13 residues.

Points on this clone: Other nucleotide sequences in the sample specify the same CDR3. The rearrangement joins TRBV11-1 to TRBJ1-6; 8 nucleotides match TRBD1. With V trimmed by 4 bases and J by 7 bases, 3 bases remained unmatched. Looked up from germline, CDR1 is SGHAT and CDR2 is FQDESV (reference sequence). The CDR3 contains 14 residues. In DNA form, the CDR3 reads TGTGCCAGCAGCTCACAGGGGGGAAATTCACCCCTCCACTTT. It codes for CASSSQGGNSPLHF.

CDR3 residues: CASTPDQGGGYTF. CDR3 nucleotides: TGTGCCAGCACTCCGGATCAGGGCGGCGGCTACACCTTC. This chain links TRBV5-6 with TRBJ1-2, with TRBD1 as a possible D gene (5 bases). The CDR3 extends over 13 amino acids. Per the germline V gene, CDR1 is SGHDT and CDR2 is YYEEEE. The V and J ends lost 6 bases and 8 bases respectively, with 17 bases between them.

The gene calls are TRBV10-3 and TRBJ1-2, with D unresolved. The V end was cut by 4 bases, the J end by 3 bases, with 9 bases between. This CDR3 region has 13 residues. The germline V gene encodes CDR1 ENHRY and CDR2 SYGVKD. The CDR3 sequence: CAISGGPHYGYTF. The CDR3 DNA follows: TGTGCCATCAGTGGAGGGCCCCACTATGGCTACACCTTC.

The chain carries TRBV30 and TRBJ1-2; 11 nucleotides line up with TRBD1. This CDR3 region has 15 residues. Germline lookup yields CDR1 GTSNPN and CDR2 SVGIG (reference sequence). V was pared by 2 bases and J by 3 bases, with 5 bases of the junction left unmatched. The DNA for the CDR3 is TGTGCCTGGAGTAGGAGGACAGGGGGCGACTATGGCTACACCTTC. As protein: CAWSRRTGGDYGYTF.